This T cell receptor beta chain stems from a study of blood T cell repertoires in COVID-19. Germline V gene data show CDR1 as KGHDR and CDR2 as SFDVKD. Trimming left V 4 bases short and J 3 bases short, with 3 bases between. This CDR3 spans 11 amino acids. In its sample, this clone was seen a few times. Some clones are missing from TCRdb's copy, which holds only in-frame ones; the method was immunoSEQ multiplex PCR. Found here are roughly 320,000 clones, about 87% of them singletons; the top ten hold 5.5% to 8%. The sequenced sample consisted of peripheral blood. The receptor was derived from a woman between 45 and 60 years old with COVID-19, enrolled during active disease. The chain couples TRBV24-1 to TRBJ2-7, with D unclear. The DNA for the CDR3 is TGTGCCACCAGTGACGGCTACGAGCAGTACTTC. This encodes CATSDGYEQYF.